A single sample is the source of the 8 T cell receptor beta chains below, sequenced in a study of beta chain features in type 1 diabetes. Of the isolated RNA, all was reverse transcribed, and so the sequenced material was expressed TCRB transcripts. Profiling relied on immunoSEQ multiplex PCR, and the TCRdb table lists in-frame clones only, not all of them. This sample has about half a million clones; around 28% occur once, and the top ten carry 0.05% to 0.07%. Input material: naive CD4+ T cells from blood. The receptors derive from a man younger than 30 in good health.

This clone has only a few counts. The gene calls are TRBV25-1 and TRBJ2-1, with a possible D match to TRBD1 (5 bases). Germline values: CDR1 MGHDK, CDR2 SYGVNS. Between the trimmed V and J ends, which lost 6 bases and 7 bases, there was a span of 16 bases. The CDR3 totals 14 residues. CDR3 coding DNA: TGTGCCAGCAGAGGGGTAGACGGAAAGAATGAGCAGTTCTTC. Protein sequence: CASRGVDGKNEQFF.

The V gene is TRBV9, the J gene TRBJ1-2, with 7 bases fitting TRBD1. The V gene end was trimmed by 3 bases and the J gene end by 1 base; junction bases not matched to a gene: 9. The germline CDR1 and CDR2 sequences are SGDLS and YYNGEE. This CDR3 has 16 amino acids. CDR3 in DNA: TGTGCCAGCAGCGCTTATGGACAGGCACTTAACTATGGCTACACCTTC. Encoded protein: CASSAYGQALNYGYTF.

The genes are TRBV5-1 and TRBJ2-7; D uncertain. The length of the CDR3 is 11 residues. Germline V gene sequence: CDR1 SGHRS, CDR2 YFSETQ. V dropped 3 bases and J dropped 8 bases, with 9 bases sitting between them. In DNA form, the CDR3 reads TGCGCCAGCAGCTATTCATTTAAGCAGTACTTC. Protein: CASSYSFKQYF.

The chain uses TRBV5-1 and TRBJ2-7; TRBD1 might be the D (5 bases). With 0 bases removed from V and 0 bases from J, the gap between germline ends came to 7 bases. The length of the CDR3 is 14 residues. Germline assignment: CDR1 SGHRS and CDR2 YFSETQ. The CDR3 loop reads CASSLEGPSYEQYF. CDR3 nucleotide sequence: TGCGCCAGCAGCTTGGAGGGGCCCTCCTACGAGCAGTACTTC. The variable domain in full, with the rest retrieved from reference TRBV5-1 and TRBJ2-7, is KAGVTQTPRYLIKTRGQQVTLSCSPISGHRSVSWYQQTPGQGLQFLFEYFSETQRNKGNFPGRFSGRQFSNSRSEMNVSTLELGDSALYLCASSLEGPSYEQYFGPGTRLTVT.

The rearrangement joins TRBV2 to TRBJ2-7; a possible D gene is TRBD1 (7 bases). Germline lookup yields CDR1 SNHLY and CDR2 FYNNEI. V was clipped by 8 bases and J by 5 bases, with 16 bases between them. The CDR3 totals 13 residues. The CDR3 loop is CASSAGRGDEQYF. CDR3 DNA: TGTGCCAGCTCGGCTGGCAGGGGGGACGAGCAGTACTTC.

The gene calls are TRBV9 and TRBJ1-4; no clear D gene. Germline values: CDR1 SGDLS, CDR2 YYNGEE. The CDR3 extends over 13 amino acids. V lost 2 bases and J lost 6, with 8 bases in between. DNA for the CDR3: TGTGCCAGCAGCGTTGGGTCGGATGAAAAACTGTTTTTT. It encodes CASSVGSDEKLFF.

The chain employs TRBV18 and TRBJ2-7, with 7 bases lining up with TRBD1. V shed 5 bases, J shed 1 base, and the junction held 8 bases outside the gene matches. This CDR3 region has 15 residues. The germline gives CDR1 KGHSH, CDR2 LQKENI. In DNA, the CDR3 is TGTGCCAGCTCATTAGGACAGGATTTATCCTACGAGCAGTACTTC. Translated: CASSLGQDLSYEQYF.

The V and J genes are TRBV18 and TRBJ2-7, with D perhaps TRBD1 (6 bases). The CDR3 is 14 residues long. Germline CDR1 reads KGHSH; CDR2 reads LQKENI. Trimming removed 3 bases at V and 2 bases at J, with 11 bases between. The CDR3 nucleotides read TGTGCCAGCTCACCGCAACAGGGTCCCTACGAGCAGTACTTC. Its translation is CASSPQQGPYEQYF.